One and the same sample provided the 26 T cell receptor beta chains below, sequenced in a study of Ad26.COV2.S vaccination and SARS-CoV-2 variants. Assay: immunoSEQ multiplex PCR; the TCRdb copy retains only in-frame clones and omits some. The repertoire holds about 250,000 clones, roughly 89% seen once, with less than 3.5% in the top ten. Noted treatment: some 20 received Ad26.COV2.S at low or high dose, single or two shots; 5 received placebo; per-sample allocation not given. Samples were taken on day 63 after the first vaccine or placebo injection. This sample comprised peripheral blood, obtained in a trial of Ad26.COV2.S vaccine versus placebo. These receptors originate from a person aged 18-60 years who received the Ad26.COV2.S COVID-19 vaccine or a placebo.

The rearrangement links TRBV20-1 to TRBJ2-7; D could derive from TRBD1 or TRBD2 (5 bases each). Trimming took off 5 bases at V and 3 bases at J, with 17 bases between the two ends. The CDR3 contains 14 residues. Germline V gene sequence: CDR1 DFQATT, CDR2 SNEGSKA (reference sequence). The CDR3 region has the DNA TGCAGTGCTCGTGTAACGGGGACCTTCTACGAGCAGTACTTC. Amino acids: CSARVTGTFYEQYF.

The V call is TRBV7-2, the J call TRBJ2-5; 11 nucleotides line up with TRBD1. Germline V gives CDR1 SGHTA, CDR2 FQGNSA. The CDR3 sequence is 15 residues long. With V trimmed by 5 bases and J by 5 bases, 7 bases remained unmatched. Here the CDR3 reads CASSPWDRGVETQYF. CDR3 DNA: TGTGCCAGCAGCCCCTGGGACAGGGGGGTGGAGACCCAGTACTTC.

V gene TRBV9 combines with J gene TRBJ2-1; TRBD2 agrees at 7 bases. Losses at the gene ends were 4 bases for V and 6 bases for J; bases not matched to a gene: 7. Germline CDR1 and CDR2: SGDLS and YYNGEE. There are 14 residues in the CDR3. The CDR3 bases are TGTGCCAGCAGCCCCTGGACTAGTGTCAATGAGCAGTTCTTC. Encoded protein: CASSPWTSVNEQFF.

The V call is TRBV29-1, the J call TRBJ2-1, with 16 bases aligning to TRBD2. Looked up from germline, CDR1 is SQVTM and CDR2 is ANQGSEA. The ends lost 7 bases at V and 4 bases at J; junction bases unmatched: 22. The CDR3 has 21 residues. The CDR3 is CSAQELELGTSGRAWYNEQFF. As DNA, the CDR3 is TGCAGCGCACAGGAATTAGAGCTTGGGACTAGCGGGAGGGCCTGGTACAATGAGCAGTTCTTC.

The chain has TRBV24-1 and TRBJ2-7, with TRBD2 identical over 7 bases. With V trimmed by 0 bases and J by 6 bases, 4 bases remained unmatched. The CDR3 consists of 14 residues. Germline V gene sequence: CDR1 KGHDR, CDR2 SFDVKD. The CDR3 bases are TGTGCCACCAGTGATTTGCCACTAGCGAGCGAGCAGTACGTC. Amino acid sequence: CATSDLPLASEQYV.

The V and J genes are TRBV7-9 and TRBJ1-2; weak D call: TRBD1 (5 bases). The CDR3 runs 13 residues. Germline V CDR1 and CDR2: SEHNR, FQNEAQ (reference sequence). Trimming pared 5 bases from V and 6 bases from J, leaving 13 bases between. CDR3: CASSLTQGNGYTF. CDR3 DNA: TGTGCCAGCAGCCTGACCCAGGGAAATGGCTACACCTTC.

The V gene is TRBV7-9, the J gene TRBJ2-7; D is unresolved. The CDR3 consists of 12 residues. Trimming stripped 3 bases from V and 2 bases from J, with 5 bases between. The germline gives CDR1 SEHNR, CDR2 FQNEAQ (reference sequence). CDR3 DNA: TGTGCCAGCAGCTTCGGACCCTACGAGCAGTACTTC. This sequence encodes CASSFGPYEQYF.

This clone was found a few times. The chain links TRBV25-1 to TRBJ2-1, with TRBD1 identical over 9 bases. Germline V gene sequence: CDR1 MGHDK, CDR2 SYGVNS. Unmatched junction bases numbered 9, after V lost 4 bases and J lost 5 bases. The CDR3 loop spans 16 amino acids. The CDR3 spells CASSAYRDREDNEQFF. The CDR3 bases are TGTGCCAGCAGTGCTTACCGGGACAGGGAGGACAATGAGCAGTTCTTC.

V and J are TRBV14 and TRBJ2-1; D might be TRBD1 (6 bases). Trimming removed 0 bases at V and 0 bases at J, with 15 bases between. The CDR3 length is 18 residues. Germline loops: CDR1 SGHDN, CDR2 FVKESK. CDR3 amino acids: CASSQDGGWGSSYNEQFF. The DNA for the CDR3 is TGTGCCAGCAGCCAAGATGGGGGCTGGGGGAGCTCCTACAATGAGCAGTTCTTC.

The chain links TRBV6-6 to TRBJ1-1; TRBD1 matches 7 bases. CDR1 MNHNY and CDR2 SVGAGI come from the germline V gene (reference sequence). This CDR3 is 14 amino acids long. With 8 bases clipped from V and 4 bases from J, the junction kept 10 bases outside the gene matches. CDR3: CASRNQQGSTEAFF. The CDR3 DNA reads TGTGCCAGCCGTAACCAACAGGGGAGCACTGAAGCTTTCTTT.

Here the CDR3 DNA reads TGTGCCAGCAGGCCAGGGGCCGGAGAGACCCAGTACTTC. Translated: CASRPGAGETQYF. The chain joins TRBV12-3 or TRBV12-4 to TRBJ2-5; D is possibly TRBD1 (6 bases). V gave up 6 bases and J gave up 4 bases, with 12 bases separating them. The CDR3 runs to 13 residues.

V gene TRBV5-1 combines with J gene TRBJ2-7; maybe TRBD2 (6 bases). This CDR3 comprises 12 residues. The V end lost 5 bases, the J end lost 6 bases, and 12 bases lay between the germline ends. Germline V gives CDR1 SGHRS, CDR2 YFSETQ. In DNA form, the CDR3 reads TGCGCCAGCAGTTGGGCCGGGGGCGAGCAGTACTTC. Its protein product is CASSWAGGEQYF.

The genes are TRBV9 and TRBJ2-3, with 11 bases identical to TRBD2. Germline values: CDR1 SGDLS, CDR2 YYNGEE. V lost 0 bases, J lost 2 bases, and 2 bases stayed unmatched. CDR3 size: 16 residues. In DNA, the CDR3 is TGTGCCAGCAGCGTAGCTAGCGGGGGGTCCACAGATACGCAGTATTTT. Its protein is CASSVASGGSTDTQYF.

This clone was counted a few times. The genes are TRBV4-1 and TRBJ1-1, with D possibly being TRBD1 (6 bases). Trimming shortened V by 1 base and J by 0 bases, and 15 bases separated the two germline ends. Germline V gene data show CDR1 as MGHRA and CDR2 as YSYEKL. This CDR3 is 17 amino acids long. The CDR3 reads CASSQAPLRGMNTEAFF. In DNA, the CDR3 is TGCGCCAGCAGCCAAGCCCCCCTGAGGGGGATGAACACTGAAGCTTTCTTT.

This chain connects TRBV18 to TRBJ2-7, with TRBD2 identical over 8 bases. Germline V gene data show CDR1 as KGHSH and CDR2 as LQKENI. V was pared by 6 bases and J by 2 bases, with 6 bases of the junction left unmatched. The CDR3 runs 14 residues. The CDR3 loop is CASSSGGLPYEQYF. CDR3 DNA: TGTGCCAGCTCCAGCGGGGGTCTTCCCTACGAGCAGTACTTC.

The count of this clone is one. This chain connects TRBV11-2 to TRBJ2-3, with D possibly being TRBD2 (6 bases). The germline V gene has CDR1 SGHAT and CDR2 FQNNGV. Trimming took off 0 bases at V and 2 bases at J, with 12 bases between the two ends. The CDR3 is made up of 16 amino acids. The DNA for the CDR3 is TGTGCCAGCAGCTTAGACCCGGGACTCAACACAGATACGCAGTATTTT. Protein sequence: CASSLDPGLNTDTQYF.

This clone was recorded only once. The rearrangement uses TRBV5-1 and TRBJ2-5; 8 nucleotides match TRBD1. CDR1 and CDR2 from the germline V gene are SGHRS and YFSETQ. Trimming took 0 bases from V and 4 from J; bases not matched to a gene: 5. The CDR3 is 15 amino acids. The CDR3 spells CASSLGGQGGETQYF. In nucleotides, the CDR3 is TGCGCCAGCAGCTTGGGCGGACAGGGCGGAGAGACCCAGTACTTC. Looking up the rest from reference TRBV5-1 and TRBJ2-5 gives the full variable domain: KAGVTQTPRYLIKTRGQQVTLSCSPISGHRSVSWYQQTPGQGLQFLFEYFSETQRNKGNFPGRFSGRQFSNSRSEMNVSTLELGDSALYLCASSLGGQGGETQYFGPGTRLLVL.

The CDR3 bases are TGTGCCAGCTGCCAACGGGAGGGACACGAGCAGTACGTC. Translating it yields CASCQREGHEQYV. The rearrangement uses TRBV6-2 or TRBV6-3 and TRBJ2-7; TRBD2 agrees at 8 bases. This CDR3 is built from 13 residues. Trimming took 8 bases from V and 5 from J; bases not matched to a gene: 8. The germline CDR1 and CDR2 sequences are MNHEY and SVGEGT.

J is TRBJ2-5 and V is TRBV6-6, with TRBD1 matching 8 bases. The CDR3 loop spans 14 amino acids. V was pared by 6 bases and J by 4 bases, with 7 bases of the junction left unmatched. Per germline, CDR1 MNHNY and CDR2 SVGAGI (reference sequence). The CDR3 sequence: CASRLGQGGETQYF. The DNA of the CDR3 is TGTGCCAGCAGACTTGGACAGGGCGGAGAGACCCAGTACTTC.

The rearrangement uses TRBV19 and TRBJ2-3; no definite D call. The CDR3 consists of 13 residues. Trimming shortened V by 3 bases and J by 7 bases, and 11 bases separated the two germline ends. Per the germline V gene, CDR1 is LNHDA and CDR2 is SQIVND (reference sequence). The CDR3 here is CASSIGSDYTQYF. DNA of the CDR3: TGTGCCAGTAGTATTGGGTCCGACTATACGCAGTATTTT.

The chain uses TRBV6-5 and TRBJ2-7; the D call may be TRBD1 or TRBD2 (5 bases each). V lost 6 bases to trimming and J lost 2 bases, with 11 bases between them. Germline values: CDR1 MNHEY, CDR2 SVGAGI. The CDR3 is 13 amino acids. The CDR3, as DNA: TGTGCCAGCAGGGGACCGTCGACCTACGAGCAGTACGTC. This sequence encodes CASRGPSTYEQYV.

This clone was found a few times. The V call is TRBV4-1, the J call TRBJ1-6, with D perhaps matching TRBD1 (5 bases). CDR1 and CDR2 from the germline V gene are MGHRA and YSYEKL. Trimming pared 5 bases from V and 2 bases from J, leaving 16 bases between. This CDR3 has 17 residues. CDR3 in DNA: TGCGCCAGCAGCAAGGGACTCCCAGTTACCTATAATTCACCCCTCCACTTT. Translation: CASSKGLPVTYNSPLHF.

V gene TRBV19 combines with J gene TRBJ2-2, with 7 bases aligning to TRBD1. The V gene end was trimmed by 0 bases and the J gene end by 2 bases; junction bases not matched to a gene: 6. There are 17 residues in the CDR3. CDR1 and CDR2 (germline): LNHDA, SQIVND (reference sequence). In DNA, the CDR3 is TGTGCCAGTAGTATAGATGGCAGGGGGTTCAACACCGGGGAGCTGTTTTTT. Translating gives CASSIDGRGFNTGELFF.

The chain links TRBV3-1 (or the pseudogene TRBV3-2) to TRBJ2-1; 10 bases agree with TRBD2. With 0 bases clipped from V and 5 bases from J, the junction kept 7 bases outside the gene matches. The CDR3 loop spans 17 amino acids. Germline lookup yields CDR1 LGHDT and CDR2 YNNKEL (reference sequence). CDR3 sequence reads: CASSQDTTSGTDNEQFF. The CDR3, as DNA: TGTGCCAGCAGCCAAGATACCACTAGCGGGACAGACAATGAGCAGTTCTTC.

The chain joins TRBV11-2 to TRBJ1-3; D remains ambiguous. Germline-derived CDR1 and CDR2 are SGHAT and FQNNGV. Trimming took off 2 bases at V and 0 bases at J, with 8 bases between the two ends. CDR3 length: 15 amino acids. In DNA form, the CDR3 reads TGTGCCAGCAGCTTAAAGACTCTCTCTGGAAACACCATATATTTT. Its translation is CASSLKTLSGNTIYF.

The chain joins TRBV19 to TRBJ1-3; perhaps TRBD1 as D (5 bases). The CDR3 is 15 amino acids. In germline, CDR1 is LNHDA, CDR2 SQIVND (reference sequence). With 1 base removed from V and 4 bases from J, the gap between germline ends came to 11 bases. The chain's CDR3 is CASSIGGTFGNTIYF. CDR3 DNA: TGTGCCAGTAGTATAGGAGGGACTTTCGGAAACACCATATATTTT.